Each of the 13 T cell receptor beta chains below was sequenced from the same sample in a study of response to subunit inactivated influenza vaccine. One entry per CDR3 protein, called by TCRdb with MiXCR from the RT-PCR reads. The profile shows 500,000 to 650,000 distinct CDR3 sequences, less than 10% of them singletons. This sample comprised PBMCs from blood, obtained around 2 years after vaccination. The source is a man aged 45 to 70 who received an inactivated influenza vaccine.

There are many counts of this clonotype. V is TRBV20-1 and J is TRBJ2-2, with 7 nucleotides matching TRBD2. The CDR3 runs to 15 residues. V was clipped by 6 bases and J by 1 base; unmatched bases: 8. Germline assignment: CDR1 DFQATT and CDR2 SNEGSKA (reference sequence). CDR3 bases: TGCAGTGCCATCAGCGGGGCCCAGAACACCGGGGAGCTGTTTTTT. This codes for CSAISGAQNTGELFF.

Many counts were recorded for this clonotype. DNA for the CDR3: TGTGCCAGCAGACCCAGCGGGGGAACCGGTAATGAGCAGTTCTTC. This sequence encodes CASRPSGGTGNEQFF. The chain uses TRBV6-1 and TRBJ2-1; 8 nucleotides line up with TRBD2. The V segment lost 6 bases and the J segment 7 bases; nucleotides outside the gene matches: 11. CDR1 is MNHNS and CDR2 is SASEGT in the germline V gene. This CDR3 spans 15 amino acids.

This clonotype was counted between two and nine times. The chain joins TRBV20-1 to TRBJ2-1; D not resolved. CDR1 and CDR2 from the germline V gene are DFQATT and SNEGSKA (reference sequence). Trimming removed 5 bases at V and 10 bases at J, with 9 bases between. This CDR3 comprises 10 residues. The chain's CDR3 is CSAGSTEQFF. CDR3 bases: TGCAGTGCTGGCTCTACGGAGCAGTTCTTC.

This clonotype was seen many times. The V gene is TRBV12-3 or TRBV12-4, the J gene TRBJ1-1; tentatively, D is TRBD1 (6 bases). There are 15 residues in the CDR3. Trimming removed 4 bases from V and 5 bases from J, with 17 bases in between. DNA of the CDR3: TGTGCCAGCAGTTCCGCTAAGGGGGGTGGGACTGAAGCTTTCTTT. It codes for CASSSAKGGGTEAFF.

DNA of the CDR3: TGTGCCAGCAGTTTCTCCCCGGGACTAGCGGAGCCAGGGGAGACCCAGTACTTC. It encodes CASSFSPGLAEPGETQYF. The chain carries TRBV6-2 or TRBV6-3 and TRBJ2-5; 11 positions agree with TRBD2. The ends lost 4 bases at V and 5 bases at J; junction bases unmatched: 15. Germline CDR1 reads MNHEY; CDR2 reads SVGEGT. The CDR3 consists of 18 residues.

This clonotype was observed at least ten times. The chain carries TRBV4-1 and TRBJ1-2; no firm D call. The CDR3 is made up of 14 amino acids. CDR1 is MGHRA and CDR2 is YSYEKL in the germline V gene. V lost 1 base, J lost 4 bases, and 10 bases lay in between. In DNA form, the CDR3 reads TGCGCCAGCAGCCAAGTATTTAGCTTCTATGGCTACACCTTC. Residues: CASSQVFSFYGYTF.

As regards this clonotype: A much larger clone lies a single base off, so this may be a read error. This chain connects TRBV7-2 to TRBJ2-5; a possible D gene is TRBD2 (6 bases). V lost 0 bases, J lost 2 bases, and 10 bases lay in between. The CDR3 has 15 amino acids. Germline assignment: CDR1 SGHTA and CDR2 FQGNSA. Here the CDR3 reads CTSSLALGRQETQYF. In nucleotides, the CDR3 is TGTACCAGCAGCTTAGCCCTCGGGAGACAAGAGACCCAGTACTTC.

This clonotype came up many times. CDR3 in DNA: TGCGCCAGCAGCTCAGGAGGTCAGATCGAAGCTTTCTTT. Protein: CASSSGGQIEAFF. The chain carries TRBV5-1 and TRBJ1-1; unclear D gene. Germline CDR1 SGHRS, CDR2 YFSETQ. The V end was cut by 3 bases, the J end by 8 bases, with 14 bases between. The length of the CDR3 is 13 residues.

This clonotype was observed many times. The V call is TRBV9, the J call TRBJ2-1; 7 bases are shared with TRBD2. Germline V lookup: CDR1 SGDLS, CDR2 YYNGEE. V lost 0 bases, J lost 3 bases, and 3 bases stayed unmatched. The CDR3 has 15 amino acids. DNA of the CDR3: TGTGCCAGCAGCGTAGGCGGGAGTGTCTACAATGAGCAGTTCTTC. This codes for CASSVGGSVYNEQFF.

This clonotype was picked up many times. The chain has TRBV7-3 and TRBJ1-2; no reliable D call. Germline CDR1 is SGHTA and CDR2 is FQGTGA. This CDR3 comprises 14 residues. Trimming cost V 4 bases and J 4 bases, with 13 bases left between them. DNA for the CDR3: TGTGCCAGCAGCTCCTTAGCTGGCCCCTATGGCTACACCTTC. It specifies CASSSLAGPYGYTF.

This clonotype was picked up a small number of times. CDR3 loop: CASSATAISNQPQHF. The CDR3 bases are TGTGCCAGCAGCGCGACAGCGATTAGCAATCAGCCCCAGCATTTT. V usage is TRBV12-3 or TRBV12-4 and J usage is TRBJ1-5; maybe TRBD1 (5 bases). V lost 6 bases and J 0 bases, leaving 12 bases between the germline ends. This CDR3 comprises 15 residues.

The chain links TRBV6-2 or TRBV6-3 to TRBJ2-1; TRBD2 is a possible D gene (7 bases). The length of the CDR3 is 14 residues. The germline gives CDR1 MNHEY, CDR2 SVGEGT. Trimming left V 2 bases short and J 9 bases short, with 14 bases between. CDR3 sequence reads: CASSYGGGGGEQFF. In DNA, the CDR3 is TGTGCCAGCAGTTACGGGGGAGGGGGTGGTGAGCAGTTCTTC.

This clonotype occurred a few times. J is TRBJ2-6 and V is TRBV7-7; D is uncertain. The CDR3 is 14 amino acids. V dropped 5 bases and J dropped 2 bases, with 7 bases sitting between them. Germline V CDR1 and CDR2: SSHAT, FNYEAQ (reference sequence). CDR3 protein: CASSPSTGANVLTF. The CDR3 bases are TGTGCCAGCAGCCCTAGTACTGGGGCCAACGTCCTGACTTTC.